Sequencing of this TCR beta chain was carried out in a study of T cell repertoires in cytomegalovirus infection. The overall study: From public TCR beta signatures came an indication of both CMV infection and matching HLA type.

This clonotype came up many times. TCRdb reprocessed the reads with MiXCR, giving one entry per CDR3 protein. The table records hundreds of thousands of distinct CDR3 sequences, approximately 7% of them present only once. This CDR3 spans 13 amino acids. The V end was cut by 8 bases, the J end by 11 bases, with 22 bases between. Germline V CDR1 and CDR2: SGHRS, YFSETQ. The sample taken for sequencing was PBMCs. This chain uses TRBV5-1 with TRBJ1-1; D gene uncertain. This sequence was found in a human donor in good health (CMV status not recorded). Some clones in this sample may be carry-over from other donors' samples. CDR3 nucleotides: TGCGCCAGTGGAAGCCAGTCATCCGGTTCGGCTTTCTTT. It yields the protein CASGSQSSGSAFF. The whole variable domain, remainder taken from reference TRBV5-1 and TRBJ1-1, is KAGVTQTPRYLIKTRGQQVTLSCSPISGHRSVSWYQQTPGQGLQFLFEYFSETQRNKGNFPGRFSGRQFSNSRSEMNVSTLELGDSALYLCASGSQSSGSAFFGQGTRLTVV.